The 6 T cell receptor beta chains reported below all come from one sample, sequenced in a study of T cells in narcolepsy. TCRdb's table, derived via immunoSEQ multiplex PCR, lists solely in-frame clones and lacks some. The sample lists some 23,000 clones; approximately 80% were seen once. Material for sequencing was CD45RA- memory CD4+ T cells from PBMCs. The receptors were gathered from a human donor with narcolepsy.

The chain has TRBV14 and TRBJ1-3; 7 bases align to TRBD1. V shed 4 bases and J 3 bases; nucleotides not matched to a gene: 6. The CDR3 totals 15 residues. Germline loops: CDR1 SGHDN, CDR2 FVKESK. CDR3 sequence: CASSPSTGFGNTIYF. As DNA, the CDR3 is TGTGCCAGCAGCCCATCGACAGGGTTTGGAAACACCATATATTTT.

The chain uses TRBV6-5 and TRBJ1-1, with unresolved D. Germline CDR1 is MNHEY and CDR2 is SVGAGI. V was pared by 10 bases and J by 8 bases, with 5 bases between. The CDR3 extends over 8 amino acids. CDR3 in DNA: TGTGCCACCCAAGAAGCTTTCTTT. It specifies CATQEAFF.

The rearrangement links TRBV13 to TRBJ1-3; no clear D. The CDR3 sequence is 12 residues long. Germline V gene data show CDR1 as PRHDT and CDR2 as FYEKMQ (reference sequence). Trimming took 6 bases from V and 3 from J, leaving 6 bases between them. The CDR3 protein is CASRESGNTIYF. The CDR3 coding sequence is TGTGCCAGCAGGGAGAGTGGAAACACCATATATTTT. The full variable domain, completed using reference TRBV13 and TRBJ1-3, is AAGVIQSPRHLIKEKRETATLKCYPIPRHDTVYWYQQGPGQDPQFLISFYEKMQSDKGSIPDRFSAQQFSDYHSELNMSSLELGDSALYFCASRESGNTIYFGEGSWLTVV.

This sequence joins TRBV30 and TRBJ2-6; 7 positions agree with TRBD1. V lost 2 bases and J lost 0; bases outside the gene matches: 16. Germline lookup yields CDR1 GTSNPN and CDR2 SVGIG (reference sequence). The CDR3 consists of 20 residues. The CDR3 region is CAWSKSFGQVLSSGANVLTF. As DNA, the CDR3 is TGTGCCTGGAGTAAAAGCTTCGGACAGGTCTTAAGCTCTGGGGCCAACGTCCTGACTTTC.

This chain uses TRBV7-2 with TRBJ1-4, with 9 bases lining up with TRBD1. In germline, CDR1 is SGHTA, CDR2 FQGNSA. The junction had 12 bases not matched to a gene; V was cut back by 3 bases and J by 7 bases. This CDR3 is built from 17 residues. CDR3 sequence reads: CASSFSPYRGRGEKLFF. Here the CDR3 DNA reads TGTGCCAGCAGCTTTTCTCCATACAGGGGGCGAGGTGAAAAACTGTTTTTT.

This clone was observed a single time. This chain connects TRBV5-5 to TRBJ2-2; a weak D match, TRBD1 (6 bases). The germline V gene has CDR1 SGHKS and CDR2 YYEKEE (reference sequence). V dropped 0 bases and J dropped 0 bases, with 15 bases sitting between them. This CDR3 contains 18 residues. The CDR3 region has the DNA TGTGCCAGCAGCTTGGGGATTACAGGGTCGGCGAACACCGGGGAGCTGTTTTTT. Protein product: CASSLGITGSANTGELFF.